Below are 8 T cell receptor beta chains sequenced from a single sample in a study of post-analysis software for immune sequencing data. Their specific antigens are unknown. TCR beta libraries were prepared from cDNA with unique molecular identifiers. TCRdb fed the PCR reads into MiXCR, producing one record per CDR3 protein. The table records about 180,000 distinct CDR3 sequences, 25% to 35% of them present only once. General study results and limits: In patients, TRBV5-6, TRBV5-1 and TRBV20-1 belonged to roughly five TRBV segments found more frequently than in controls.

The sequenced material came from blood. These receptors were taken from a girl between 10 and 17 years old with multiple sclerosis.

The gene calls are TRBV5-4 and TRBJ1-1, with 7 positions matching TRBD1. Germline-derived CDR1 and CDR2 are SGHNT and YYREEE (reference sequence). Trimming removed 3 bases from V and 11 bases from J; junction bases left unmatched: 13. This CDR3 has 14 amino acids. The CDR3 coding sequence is TGTGCCAGCAGCTGGACCAGGACAGGACCCCTGGCTTTCTTT. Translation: CASSWTRTGPLAFF.

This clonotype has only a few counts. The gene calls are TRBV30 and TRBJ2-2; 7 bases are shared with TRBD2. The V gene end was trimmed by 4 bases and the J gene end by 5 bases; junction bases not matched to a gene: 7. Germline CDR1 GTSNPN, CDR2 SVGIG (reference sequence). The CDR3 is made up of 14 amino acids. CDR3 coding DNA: TGTGCCTGGAAGGTGGGAGGGCAGACCGGGGAGCTGTTTTTT. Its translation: CAWKVGGQTGELFF.

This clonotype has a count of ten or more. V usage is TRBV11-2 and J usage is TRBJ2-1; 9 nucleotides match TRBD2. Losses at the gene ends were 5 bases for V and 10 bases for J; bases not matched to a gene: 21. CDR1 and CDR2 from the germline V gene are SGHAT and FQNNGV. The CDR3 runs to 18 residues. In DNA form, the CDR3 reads TGTGCCAGCAGCCCGCGGGGGGGACTGGCAATGGGTGGTGGCGAGCAGTTCTTC. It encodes CASSPRGGLAMGGGEQFF.

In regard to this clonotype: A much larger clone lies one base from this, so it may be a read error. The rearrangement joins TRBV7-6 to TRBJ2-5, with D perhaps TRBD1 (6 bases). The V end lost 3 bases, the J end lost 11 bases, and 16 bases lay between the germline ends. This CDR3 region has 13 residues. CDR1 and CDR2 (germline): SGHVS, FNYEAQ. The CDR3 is CASSFGRDNEQYF. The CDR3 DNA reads TGTGCCAGCAGCTTCGGCAGGGACAATGAGCAGTACTTC. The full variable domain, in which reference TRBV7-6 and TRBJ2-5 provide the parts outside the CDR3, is GAGVSQSPRYKVTKRGQDVALRCDPISGHVSLYWYRQALGQGPEFLTYFNYEAQQDKSGLPNDRFSAERPEGSISTLTIQRTEQRDSAMYRCASSFGRDNEQYFGPGTRLLVL.

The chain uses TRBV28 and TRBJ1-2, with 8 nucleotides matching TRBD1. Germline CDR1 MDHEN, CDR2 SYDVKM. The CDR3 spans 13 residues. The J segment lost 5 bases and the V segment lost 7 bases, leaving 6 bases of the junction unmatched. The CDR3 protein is CASTNTGGYGYTF. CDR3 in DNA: TGTGCCAGCACCAATACAGGGGGGTATGGCTACACCTTC.

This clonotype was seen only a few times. CDR3 in amino acids: CASGSLTGQTTNYGYTF. CDR3 in DNA: TGTGCCAGCGGCTCCCTGACGGGACAGACCACTAACTATGGCTACACCTTC. The genes are TRBV11-2 and TRBJ1-2; 7 bases match TRBD1. Germline CDR1 is SGHAT and CDR2 is FQNNGV. Losses at the gene ends were 8 bases for V and 0 bases for J; bases not matched to a gene: 15. This CDR3 comprises 17 residues.

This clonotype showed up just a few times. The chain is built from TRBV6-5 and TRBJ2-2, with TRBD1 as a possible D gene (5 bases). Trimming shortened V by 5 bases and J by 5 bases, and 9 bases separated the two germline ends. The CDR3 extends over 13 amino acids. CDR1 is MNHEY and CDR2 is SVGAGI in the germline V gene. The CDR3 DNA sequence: TGTGCCAGCAGTGCACAGGAGACCGGGGAGCTGTTTTTT. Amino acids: CASSAQETGELFF.

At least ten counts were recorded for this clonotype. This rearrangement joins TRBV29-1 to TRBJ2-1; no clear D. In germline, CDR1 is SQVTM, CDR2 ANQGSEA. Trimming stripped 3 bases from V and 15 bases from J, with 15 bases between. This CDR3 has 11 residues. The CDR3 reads CSVDSMSKRFF. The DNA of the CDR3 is TGCAGCGTTGATAGCATGTCCAAGCGGTTCTTC.